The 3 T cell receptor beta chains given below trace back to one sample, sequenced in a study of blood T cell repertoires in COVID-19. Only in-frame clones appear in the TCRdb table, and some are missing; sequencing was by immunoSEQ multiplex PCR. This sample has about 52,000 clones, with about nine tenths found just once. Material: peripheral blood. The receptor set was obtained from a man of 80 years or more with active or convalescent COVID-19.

The CDR3 DNA reads TGTGCCAGCAGCCGTCGACAGGACGATGAGCAGTTCTTC. It is translated as CASSRRQDDEQFF. The chain couples TRBV7-7 to TRBJ2-1; D perhaps matches TRBD1 (6 bases). Trimming took off 5 bases at V and 8 bases at J, with 13 bases between the two ends. Germline V lookup: CDR1 SSHAT, CDR2 FNYEAQ (reference sequence). The CDR3 spans 13 residues.

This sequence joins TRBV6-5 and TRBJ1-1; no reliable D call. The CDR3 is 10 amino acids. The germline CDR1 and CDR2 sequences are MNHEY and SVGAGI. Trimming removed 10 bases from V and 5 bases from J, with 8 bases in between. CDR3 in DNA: TGTGCCATCGGGGATACTGAAGCTTTCTTT. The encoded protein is CAIGDTEAFF.

CDR3 sequence: CATDSGRNYGYTF. The CDR3 DNA reads TGTGCCACGGACTCCGGGAGAAACTATGGCTACACCTTC. The chain carries TRBV10-3 and TRBJ1-2; D gene uncertain. The V gene lost 10 bases and the J gene lost 2 bases, with 14 bases spanning the gap. There are 13 residues in the CDR3. The germline V gene encodes CDR1 ENHRY and CDR2 SYGVKD.